This entry lists 21 T cell receptor beta chains sequenced from one sample in a study of regulatory T cells in long-lasting Graves disease. Arm-PCR of CDR3 regions and iRepertoire HTBI primers were used to build TCR beta libraries. Each CDR3 protein is one row after TCRdb ran MiXCR on the multiplex PCR reads. This sample yields about 470,000 distinct CDR3 sequences, of which 15% are seen a single time; about a sixth belongs to the top ten. Time point here: newly diagnosed GD, antithyroid drugs for less than 3 months. Following extraction of RNA from PBMCs, that RNA was used to make the TCR library. This sample was also put to use in a study of T cells in Graves' hyperthyroidism and ophthalmopathy.

The material was peripheral blood mononuclear cells (PBMCs), obtained at new diagnosis, from a patient treated with antithyroid drugs. These TCRs come from a woman in her 30s with Graves disease.

The chain combines TRBV18 with TRBJ2-6; 8 nucleotides agree with TRBD1. V was clipped by 5 bases and J by 0 bases; unmatched bases: 6. The CDR3 sequence is 17 residues long. Germline V gene data show CDR1 as KGHSH and CDR2 as LQKENI. In nucleotides, the CDR3 is TGTGCCAGCTCAGGACAGGGCCCCTTCTCTGGGGCCAACGTCCTGACTTTC. This gives the protein CASSGQGPFSGANVLTF.

This chain uses TRBV10-3 with TRBJ2-2; no clear D. Germline V gives CDR1 ENHRY, CDR2 SYGVKD. Trimming removed 0 bases from V and 2 bases from J, with 7 bases in between. The CDR3 consists of 15 residues. CDR3 nucleotides: TGTGCCATCAGTGAGTCGGCGAGCAACACCGGGGAGCTGTTTTTT. Translation gives CAISESASNTGELFF.

This clonotype was counted only a few times. With a much larger clone just one base away, this may be a read error. The chain recombines TRBV6-5 with TRBJ2-5, with TRBD2 matching over 11 bases. The CDR3 consists of 17 residues. Germline assignment: CDR1 MNHEY and CDR2 SVGAGI. In DNA, the CDR3 is TGTGCCAGCAGTTACTCGGGACTAGCGGACCTAGCAGAGGCCCAGTACTTC. This encodes CASSYSGLADLAEAQYF.

This clonotype was found a few times. The J gene is TRBJ2-5, the V gene TRBV10-1; TRBD2 matches at 12 bases. This CDR3 is built from 19 residues. Trimming at V came to 3 bases and at J to 4 bases, leaving 15 bases not matched to a gene. Germline assignment: CDR1 WNHNN and CDR2 SYGVQD (reference sequence). Here the CDR3 reads CASSDSLAGGSTVGETQYF. CDR3 DNA sequence: TGCGCCAGCAGTGACTCGCTAGCGGGAGGGTCTACAGTGGGAGAGACCCAGTACTTC.

This clonotype was picked up many times. This chain connects TRBV6-1 to TRBJ2-3; D might be TRBD1 or TRBD2, each matching 5 bases. The CDR3 spans 14 residues. V lost 6 bases, J lost 5 bases, and 15 bases lay in between. Germline V lookup: CDR1 MNHNS, CDR2 SASEGT. The CDR3 DNA reads TGTGCCAGCAGAACGACCGGTGGGGGAGATACGCAGTATTTT. Translated, it gives CASRTTGGGDTQYF.

This clonotype has at least ten counts. J is TRBJ2-7 and V is TRBV7-9; TRBD2 aligns across 12 bases. V dropped 4 bases and J dropped 1; count of bases not matched to a gene: 17. CDR3 length: 20 residues. CDR1 is SEHNR, CDR2 FQNEAQ, per germline (reference sequence). The DNA for the CDR3 is TGTGCCAGCAGCTCCCCAGGGACTAGCGGGCCTCGCAGCGGGTCCTACGAGCAGTACTTC. This encodes CASSSPGTSGPRSGSYEQYF.

The chain links TRBV6-2 or TRBV6-3 to TRBJ2-1; D is perhaps TRBD1 or TRBD2 (7 bases each). The ends were cut back, 7 bases at V and 7 bases at J, with 23 bases in the middle. Germline V gene lookup returns CDR1 MNHEY and CDR2 SVGEGT. The CDR3 is 16 residues long. DNA of the CDR3: TGTGCCAGCATCCAGGGGGGGCTAGCGCATCCGAATGAGCAGTTCTTC. Its protein product is CASIQGGLAHPNEQFF.

This clonotype was observed many times. The rearrangement links TRBV20-1 to TRBJ2-3, with D possibly being TRBD2 (6 bases). CDR1 and CDR2 (germline): DFQATT, SNEGSKA (reference sequence). This CDR3 region has 14 residues. Trimming removed 5 bases from V and 1 base from J, with 13 bases in between. The CDR3 DNA is TGCAGTGCTTTACTAGCAGCCGGCACAGATACGCAGTATTTT. This encodes CSALLAAGTDTQYF.

This clonotype was counted many times. This rearrangement joins TRBV20-1 to TRBJ1-4, with D uncertain. Germline V gives CDR1 DFQATT, CDR2 SNEGSKA (reference sequence). This CDR3 has 13 residues. Trimming removed 6 bases at V and 7 bases at J, with 15 bases between. Here the CDR3 reads CSARPAASEKLFF. The CDR3 DNA reads TGCAGTGCACGACCGGCGGCGAGTGAAAAACTGTTTTTT.

This clonotype was seen many times. The gene calls are TRBV6-1 and TRBJ2-7; no firm D call. CDR3 length: 14 amino acids. Germline values: CDR1 MNHNS, CDR2 SASEGT. Trimming pared 6 bases from V and 1 base from J, leaving 13 bases between. CDR3 sequence: CASSPSSTSYEQYF. CDR3 in DNA: TGTGCCAGCAGCCCCTCGTCGACGTCCTACGAGCAGTACTTC.

This clonotype has just a few counts. This chain links TRBV20-1 with TRBJ1-5, with no clear D. CDR1 is DFQATT, CDR2 SNEGSKA, per germline (reference sequence). There are 14 residues in the CDR3. In DNA form, the CDR3 reads TGCAGCGCGCCGGCAGGAGGAAGCAATCAGCCCCAGCATTTT. Translation gives CSAPAGGSNQPQHF.

In this sample, this clonotype turned up many times. The rearrangement uses TRBV5-1 and TRBJ2-3; D not resolved. The V and J ends lost 0 bases and 1 base respectively, with 9 bases between them. The CDR3 has 15 amino acids. Germline-derived CDR1 and CDR2 are SGHRS and YFSETQ. CDR3 amino acids: CASSLAGRGTDTQYF. In DNA, the CDR3 is TGCGCCAGCAGCTTGGCCGGTCGGGGCACAGATACGCAGTATTTT. Based on the CDR3 plus reference TRBV5-1 and TRBJ2-3, the full variable domain is KAGVTQTPRYLIKTRGQQVTLSCSPISGHRSVSWYQQTPGQGLQFLFEYFSETQRNKGNFPGRFSGRQFSNSRSEMNVSTLELGDSALYLCASSLAGRGTDTQYFGPGTRLTVL.

This clonotype was counted between two and nine times. The chain has TRBV9 and TRBJ1-2; no clear D. There are 14 residues in the CDR3. Between the trimmed V and J ends, which lost 3 bases and 5 bases, there was a span of 14 bases. CDR1 and CDR2 (germline): SGDLS, YYNGEE. The CDR3 loop reads CASSEGQAPYGYTF. Here the CDR3 DNA reads TGTGCCAGCAGCGAAGGTCAGGCGCCTTATGGCTACACCTTC. Full variable domain (remainder filled in from reference TRBV9 and TRBJ1-2): DSGVTQTPKHLITATGQRVTLRCSPRSGDLSVYWYQQSLDQGLQFLIQYYNGEERAKGNILERFSAQQFPDLHSELNLSSLELGDSALYFCASSEGQAPYGYTFGSGTRLTVV.

A few counts support this clonotype. The chain couples TRBV6-1 to TRBJ2-3; perhaps TRBD1 as D (6 bases). V dropped 1 base and J dropped 0 bases, with 14 bases sitting between them. Germline values: CDR1 MNHNS, CDR2 SASEGT. The CDR3 covers 17 residues. The CDR3 coding sequence is TGTGCCAGCAGTGAAGGGGTGGACAGTGCTAGCACAGATACGCAGTATTTT. Translating gives CASSEGVDSASTDTQYF.

This clonotype showed up just a few times. The chain employs TRBV24-1 and TRBJ1-2; D is ambiguous. Trimming removed 1 base at V and 7 bases at J, with 3 bases between. Germline CDR1 reads KGHDR; CDR2 reads SFDVKD. The CDR3 totals 11 residues. The CDR3 protein is CATSDFGGYTF. CDR3 in DNA: TGTGCCACCAGTGATTTTGGTGGCTACACCTTC.

This clonotype was detected many times. The rearrangement uses TRBV12-3 or TRBV12-4 and TRBJ1-1; no firm D call. V was trimmed by 6 bases and J by 5 bases, leaving 19 bases between them. The CDR3 is 15 amino acids. This CDR3 is CASSFHGGSVTEAFF. The CDR3 nucleotides are TGTGCCAGCAGCTTTCATGGAGGCAGTGTAACTGAAGCTTTCTTT.

This clonotype was seen many times. The chain recombines TRBV28 with TRBJ2-7; TRBD2 matches at 7 bases. Germline assignment: CDR1 MDHEN and CDR2 SYDVKM. The CDR3 consists of 14 residues. J was trimmed by 0 bases and V by 5 bases; bases with no gene match: 4. The CDR3 here is CASSKRGSSYEQYF. The DNA of the CDR3 is TGTGCCAGCAGTAAGCGGGGAAGCTCCTACGAGCAGTACTTC. The variable domain in full, completed from reference TRBV28 and TRBJ2-7, reads DVKVTQSSRYLVKRTGEKVFLECVQDMDHENMFWYRQDPGLGLRLIYFSYDVKMKEKGDIPEGYSVSREKKERFSLILESASTNQTSMYLCASSKRGSSYEQYFGPGTRLTVT.

This clonotype turned up a few times. The V gene is TRBV6-1, the J gene TRBJ2-2; D is ambiguous. The germline CDR1 and CDR2 sequences are MNHNS and SASEGT. This CDR3 has 12 residues. Trimming removed 7 bases from V and 4 bases from J, with 7 bases in between. The CDR3 region is CASKPGTGELFF. The CDR3 DNA follows: TGTGCCAGCAAACCCGGCACCGGGGAGCTGTTTTTT.

Points on this clonotype: A read error likely explains this, since a far larger clone differs by one base. The chain links TRBV7-9 to TRBJ2-1; TRBD1 matches 9 bases. The germline CDR1 and CDR2 sequences are SEHNR and FQNEAQ (reference sequence). Trimming cost V 5 bases and J 10 bases; bases outside gene matches: 12. This CDR3 comprises 15 residues. The CDR3 DNA follows: TGTGCCAGCAGCAGGGTCGGACAGGGGACGTACGAGCAGTTCTTC. Protein: CASSRVGQGTYEQFF.

This clonotype appeared many times. The J gene is TRBJ2-7, the V gene TRBV27, with 10 bases identical to TRBD2. V was pared by 2 bases and J by 4 bases, with 8 bases of the junction left unmatched. Per the germline V gene, CDR1 is MNHEY and CDR2 is SMNVEV (reference sequence). The CDR3 runs 16 residues. CDR3 protein: CASSLGASGSVYEQYF. The CDR3 nucleotides read TGTGCCAGCAGTTTAGGAGCTAGCGGGAGTGTTTACGAGCAGTACTTC.

Of note for this clonotype: Being one base from a much bigger clone, this may be a read error. The chain combines TRBV2 with TRBJ1-4, with TRBD1 as a possible D gene (5 bases). The germline CDR1 and CDR2 sequences are SNHLY and FYNNEI. This CDR3 contains 13 residues. DNA for the CDR3: TGTGCCACCGGGGACGGTCGTGATGAAAAACTGTCTTTT. It encodes CATGDGRDEKLSF.